This T cell receptor (beta chain) originates from a study of beta chain features in type 1 diabetes. About the research overall: Examined across all samples were around 110 million sorted cells. The study's findings and limits: A closer apparent resemblance between naive, central memory and Treg TCRB repertoires was seen in patients than in healthy donors. Among patients with Type 1 diabetes, TCRB CDR3s were moderately but significantly shorter in every one of the four CD4+ subsets.

CD4+ naive, central memory, regulatory and stem cell-like memory cells were sorted via CD45RO/CCR7/CD25/CD127/CD95/CD27. Over 95% purity was reached by all sorted populations. Reverse transcription of all isolated RNA meant that expressed TCRB transcripts were sequenced. Generated by immunoSEQ multiplex PCR, the TCRdb table keeps only in-frame clones and is missing some. The data contain some 360,000 clones, over 8.5% of them singletons. The germline V and J ends were trimmed by 4 bases and 4 bases, with 23 bases remaining between them. The CDR3 sequence is 19 residues long. Germline loops: CDR1 SGHAT, CDR2 FQNNGV. For this clone: What it binds is not known.

The rearrangement uses TRBV11-2 and TRBJ2-6; weak D call: TRBD1 (5 bases). Sequencing was done on a sample of central memory CD4+ T cells from blood. This TCR came from a man aged 25 to 40 with type 1 diabetes. CDR3 protein: CASSSRIGLRGPGANVLTF. The CDR3, as DNA: TGTGCCAGCAGCTCCCGAATCGGCCTTAGGGGTCCAGGGGCCAACGTCCTGACTTTC. The whole variable domain, remainder taken from reference TRBV11-2 and TRBJ2-6, is EAGVAQSPRYKIIEKRQSVAFWCNPISGHATLYWYQQILGQGPKLLIQFQNNGVVDDSQLPKDRFSAERLKGVDSTLKIQPAKLEDSAVYLCASSSRIGLRGPGANVLTFGAGSRLTVL.